This T cell receptor (beta chain) is from a study of identical twins (dated by TCRdb to the mid-2010s). The study in broad terms: TCR alpha and beta repertoires from monozygotic twins, unrelated adults of various ages and cord blood were deep-sequenced to test whether fetal clonotypes persist. To rule out contamination, the twin experiments were replicated at different times with different library preparation protocols.

A word on this clonotype: Its antigen target is currently unknown. No clone much larger than this one lies a single base away; base qualities are absent.

Every donor was a healthy Caucasian. Three unrelated non-twin adults were also sequenced: a male aged 18 to 30, a male aged 50 to 60 and a female aged 50 to 60. Miltenyi CD45RO+ enrichment and human naive T-cell isolation kits were used to isolate memory (CD45RO+) and naive T cells from PBMC. Results and caveats for the whole study, not just this receptor: Compared with coincidental sharing between unrelated individuals, out-of-frame TCR alpha sequences shared between twins had an excess of sequences with low generation probability. In monozygotic twins, recombination models systematically underestimated out-of-frame TCR alpha sharing, but the models matched the sharing seen between unrelated individuals. Fewer insertions were carried by abundant cord blood beta clonotypes, a similar but weaker trend appeared in young adult naive repertoires, and no such trend appeared in memory repertoires. In beta out-of-frame sequences, excess twin sharing was weaker, because having fewer shared sequences lowered the signal-to-noise ratio. Zero-insertion analyses could be partly confounded by invariant T cells such as MAIT and iNKT, although diverse VJ usage argued against such confounding for most clonotypes. Conclusions relied on cross-sectional statistical analysis, since the same donors could not be followed over many years.

The library was obtained by 5' RACE. The instrument was an Illumina HiSeq 2000. Template switching added a universal primer binding site, and the final cDNA carried a unique molecular identifier that allowed TCR cDNA molecules to be counted accurately. Specific primers in the conserved constant-segment region were used to synthesize first-strand cDNA for TCR alpha and beta chains. To control for contamination, every cDNA library was double barcoded, receiving both a SMART-Mk sample barcode and Illumina barcodes. TruSeq adapter sequences and Illumina sample barcodes were added in two successive PCR steps. The TCR alpha and beta cDNA libraries were sequenced on the Illumina HiSeq platform using custom primers. The source study handled its data this way. Unique molecular identifiers were extracted from raw reads with MiGEC, and CDR3 positions were determined with MiXCR. Recombination models were inferred per individual with the repgenHMM and IGoR tools using an EM algorithm. Shared clonotype analysis was performed with the tcR package in R, normalizing sharing by the product of cloneset sizes. Out-of-frame nonproductive sequences were analyzed to study raw recombination free of thymic and clonal selection effects. The public reads were reprocessed in TCRdb via fastp at Q25 and MiXCR, keeping in-frame beta chains. Identical CDR3 proteins give one entry, which carries the most common genes and DNA. TCRdb's processing, not the authors', yielded these V and J calls. The sample table shows hundreds of thousands of distinct CDR3 sequences, and 5.5% to 6.5% are seen once. Jointly, the top ten make up around 2% of the sample.

From its cysteine to its phenylalanine, the CDR3 spans 16 amino acids. The CDR3 DNA has 48 bases and is translated from base 1. The trim is 4 bases for V and 3 bases for J, with a gap of 19 bases between the germline ends. CDR1 SQVTM and CDR2 ANQGSEA were looked up in the germline V gene. The clonotype comes from a man younger than 35 in good health. The material sequenced was naive T cells sorted from blood. The cell subset or site label here, explained by the study, means: cells isolated with a human naive T-cell isolation kit. The V and J segments used are TRBV29-1 and TRBJ2-1; TRBD2 is possibly the D segment (5 matching bases). The CDR3 has the sequence CSVGRVEGRLYNEQFF. In nucleotide form, the sequence is TGCAGCGTTGGTCGTGTAGAGGGCCGTCTCTACAATGAGCAGTTCTTC.